The rows below give T cell receptor beta chains drawn from one sample of a study of blood T cell repertoires in COVID-19. Sequencing was performed with immunoSEQ multiplex PCR; in TCRdb, only in-frame clones are kept and a portion is missing. The sample shows hundreds of thousands of clones, 70% to 90% of them seen only once. Sequencing input: PBMCs or T cells enriched from blood (not recorded which). These receptor sequences come from a woman in her twenties or thirties who had recovered from COVID-19. The CDR3 runs from the conserved cysteine through the conserved F or W. A D gene is named only where the DNA matches it firmly. The size field is filled for only some rows; it gives once, few, many or a size class.

j_call clone_size d_call v_call cdr3_length cdr3_aa cdr3_nt
TRBJ1-2 NA NA TRBV7-8 15 CASSSHFGGLDGYTF TGTGCCAGCAGCTCACATTTCGGGGGATTGGATGGCTACACCTTC
TRBJ1-1 NA NA TRBV12-2 18 CASRLEVVGGKYNTEAFF TGTGCAAGTCGCTTAGAGGTTGTGGGGGGTAAGTACAACACTGAAGCTTTCTTT
TRBJ1-4 NA NA TRBV24-1 14 CAASAGLEGEKLFF TGTGCCGCCAGTGCGGGCCTAGAGGGTGAAAAACTGTTTTTT
TRBJ2-3 NA NA TRBV10-1 16 CASSEFGGDRYDTQYF TGCGCCAGCAGTGAGTTTGGAGGGGATCGATATGATACGCAGTATTTT
TRBJ1-1 NA TRBD1 TRBV5-1 15 CASSFPGQGEGVAFF TGCGCCAGCAGCTTCCCGGGACAGGGTGAGGGGGTAGCTTTCTTT
TRBJ1-3 few NA TRBV18 13 CASSSSSGNTIYF TGTGCCAGCTCATCTAGCTCTGGAAACACCATATATTTT
TRBJ1-2 NA NA TRBV6-6 13 CASSYVQYYGYTF TGTGCCAGCAGTTACGTACAGTACTATGGCTACACCTTC
TRBJ2-1 NA TRBD2 TRBV5-4 12 CASSLAGEGQFF TGTGCCAGCAGCTTGGCGGGGGAGGGGCAGTTCTTC
TRBJ2-3 NA NA TRBV6-2/TRBV6-3 16 CASSQGQTSWADTQYF TGTGCCAGCAGCCAAGGACAGACATCTTGGGCAGATACGCAGTATTTT
TRBJ1-2 NA NA TRBV6-5 13 CASRNAGGSGYTF TGTGCCAGCAGAAACGCCGGAGGGAGCGGCTACACCTTC
TRBJ1-1 NA TRBD1 TRBV7-8 15 CASSPPDREVTEAFF TGTGCCAGCAGCCCACCGGACAGGGAGGTCACTGAAGCTTTCTTT
TRBJ2-7 NA NA TRBV6-5 13 CASSQLASYEQYF TGTGCCAGCAGCCAACTAGCTTCCTACGAGCAGTACTTC
TRBJ2-7 many TRBD2 TRBV2 14 CASSGLAGGYEQYF TGTGCCAGCAGTGGGCTAGCGGGAGGCTACGAGCAGTACTTC
TRBJ1-2 NA NA TRBV25-1 12 CASSDRRSGYTF TGTGCCAGCAGTGACAGGAGGAGTGGCTACACCTTC
TRBJ1-4 NA TRBD1 TRBV7-6 14 CASSLGQGEEKLFF TGTGCCAGCAGCTTAGGACAGGGGGAGGAAAAACTGTTTTTT
TRBJ2-7 NA NA TRBV4-1 14 CASSQDSGVGEQYF TGCGCCAGCAGCCAAGATTCAGGGGTCGGCGAGCAGTACTTC
TRBJ2-5 NA TRBD2 TRBV28 18 CASSSNTWADPAGGTQYF TGTGCCAGCAGTTCCAACACATGGGCAGACCCTGCGGGGGGGACCCAGTACTTC
TRBJ1-5 NA NA TRBV7-3 15 CASSLTGASNQPQHF TGTGCCAGCAGCTTAACAGGGGCGAGCAATCAGCCCCAGCATTTT